The rows below give T cell receptor beta chains drawn from one sample of a study of siplizumab effects on memory and regulatory T cells. No antigen is known for these receptors. The data were produced by immunoSEQ multiplex PCR, yet TCRdb's version contains in-frame clones alone and is incomplete. The table lists about 3,500 clones, about 49% of them singletons. Sequencing used CFSE-low (dividing) CD4+ T cells sorted from an allogeneic mixed lymphocyte reaction. These TCRs come from a human donor in good health; the cells came from an allogeneic mixed lymphocyte reaction. CDR3s include the opening cysteine and the closing phenylalanine or tryptophan. D genes are given only for firm matches. A row's size may be missing; if present it is once, few, many or a size class.

abundance	v_gene	d_gene	j_gene	CDR3nt	CDR3aa
NA	TRBV19	TRBD2	TRBJ2-1	TGTGCCAGTAGACCGAGCGGGGGGGTCGTTGGCAATGAGCAGTTCTTC	CASRPSGGVVGNEQFF
NA	TRBV27	NA	TRBJ2-1	TGTGCCAGCAGTTTATACCAGAGCTCCTACAATGAGCAGTTCTTC	CASSLYQSSYNEQFF
few	TRBV2	NA	TRBJ2-5	TGTGCCAGCAACAGGGAAGAGACCCAGTACTTC	CASNREETQYF
few	TRBV15	NA	TRBJ1-6	TGTGCCACCAGCAGAGGAGGGAGCTCCTATAATTCACCCCTCCACTTT	CATSRGGSSYNSPLHF
NA	TRBV30	NA	TRBJ2-6	TGTGCCTGGTCGACCTCTGGGGCCAACGTCCTGACTTTC	CAWSTSGANVLTF
NA	TRBV5-1	TRBD1	TRBJ2-3	TGCGCCAGCAGCATCGGGACAGGGGGCGGGCGGCATACGCAGTATTTT	CASSIGTGGGRHTQYF
NA	TRBV19	NA	TRBJ1-4	TGTGCCAGTAGACCGGGAAGCCAGGGGTCTAATGAAAAACTGTTTTTT	CASRPGSQGSNEKLFF
once	TRBV10-3	NA	TRBJ2-3	TGTGCCATCAGTGAGTATAGGACAACCGGAGGCACAGATACGCAGTATTTT	CAISEYRTTGGTDTQYF
NA	TRBV6-5	NA	TRBJ1-4	TGTGCCAGCAGTTACCGGACGACAGGACGGGCAGAAAAACTGTTTTTT	CASSYRTTGRAEKLFF
NA	TRBV6-6	NA	TRBJ2-6	TGTGCCAGCAGACGAACCGGCACTGGGGCCAACGTCCTGACTTTC	CASRRTGTGANVLTF
NA	TRBV7-2	NA	TRBJ2-1	TGTGCCAGCAGCTTAGCGGCTTGGGCTAGCTCAGCGCTTGAGCAGTTCTTC	CASSLAAWASSALEQFF
NA	TRBV5-1	TRBD2	TRBJ2-1	TGCGCCAGCAGCTTGGTACCAGCGGGAGGGGGGCTAGAGCAGTTCTTC	CASSLVPAGGGLEQFF
NA	TRBV2	TRBD1	TRBJ1-1	TGTGCCAGCAGTCTAGGACAGGGGCGAGCTTTCTTT	CASSLGQGRAFF
NA	TRBV11-3	NA	TRBJ2-5	TGTGCCAGCAGCTCTCCGGACTATTCTCCCCAGTACTTC	CASSSPDYSPQYF
NA	TRBV6-5	NA	TRBJ1-2	TGTGCCAGCAGTTCCTTAGTAGTAAGAGGGCTAGGTGGCTACACCTTC	CASSSLVVRGLGGYTF
NA	TRBV18	NA	TRBJ2-2	TGTGCCAGCTCACCATCGCAGGTTAAGAACACCGGGGAGCTGTTTTTT	CASSPSQVKNTGELFF
few	TRBV2	TRBD1	TRBJ1-2	TGTGCCAGCAGTGAGCAGGGGGCCACCTATGGCTACACCTTC	CASSEQGATYGYTF
NA	TRBV18	NA	TRBJ2-5	TGTGCCAGCTCACCACGCAAAGAGACCCAGTACTTC	CASSPRKETQYF
NA	TRBV4-3	NA	TRBJ1-1	TGCGCCAGCAGCCAGGACCCCGGACTCCGGGGCACTGAGGGAGCTTTCTTT	CASSQDPGLRGTEGAFF
NA	TRBV29-1	TRBD1	TRBJ2-2	TGCAGCGTTGTGGGACAGGGGATTTCGGAGCTGTTTTTT	CSVVGQGISELFF
NA	TRBV4-1	NA	TRBJ1-2	TGCGCCAGCAGCCAAGCCGAAGGTTATGGCTACACCTTC	CASSQAEGYGYTF
few	TRBV18	NA	TRBJ2-1	TGTGCCAGCTCGCCGGGGCTCAACAATGAGCAGTTCTTC	CASSPGLNNEQFF
large	TRBV7-9	NA	TRBJ1-5	TGTGCCAGCAGCCAACAGGGAGGACAGCCCCAGCATTTT	CASSQQGGQPQHF
NA	TRBV6-6	NA	TRBJ1-2	TGTGCCAGCAGTTACGAGGGTTCGGGCTATGGCTACACCTTC	CASSYEGSGYGYTF
NA	TRBV14	NA	TRBJ1-1	TGTGCCAGCAGCCAGACGGGGAGAAACACTGAAGCTTTCTTT	CASSQTGRNTEAFF
NA	TRBV10-3	TRBD1	TRBJ1-1	TGTGCCATCAGGGACAGGATGAACACTGAAGCTTTCTTT	CAIRDRMNTEAFF
NA	TRBV2	TRBD1	TRBJ1-2	TGTGCCAGCAGTATGGACAGGGGTCCATATGGCTACACCTTC	CASSMDRGPYGYTF
few	TRBV7-3	NA	TRBJ1-5	TGTGCCAGCACTATTAGGAGAGGGACATATAGCAATCAGCCCCAGCATTTT	CASTIRRGTYSNQPQHF
NA	TRBV7-9	NA	TRBJ2-7	TGTGCCAGCAGCTTAGAGTACTACGAGCAGTACTTC	CASSLEYYEQYF
NA	TRBV5-8	TRBD1	TRBJ2-3	TGTGCCAGCAGGAAAGGACAGGGGACAGATACGCAGTATTTT	CASRKGQGTDTQYF
NA	TRBV5-6	NA	TRBJ1-1	TGTGCCAGCAGTCAGTCCCGGGGGGCGGAAGCTTTCTTT	CASSQSRGAEAFF
NA	TRBV29-1	TRBD2	TRBJ2-1	TGCAGCGTTGCGGGGGCCGGGGGGCTAGCGGGAATGAATGAGCAGTTCTTC	CSVAGAGGLAGMNEQFF
NA	TRBV19	TRBD1	TRBJ1-1	TGTGCCAGTAGTACCTGGACAGGGAGACGGAACACTGAAGCTTTCTTT	CASSTWTGRRNTEAFF
NA	TRBV11-2	NA	TRBJ1-1	TGTGCCAGCAGCCCTAGAATGGGGCCTGAAGCTTTCTTT	CASSPRMGPEAFF
NA	TRBV5-1	NA	TRBJ1-1	TGCGCCAGCAGCTTGATCTTTGTTGGGGGGACTGAAGCTTTCTTT	CASSLIFVGGTEAFF
NA	TRBV6-6	NA	TRBJ1-1	TGTGCCAGCAGTTACTCAGATCTGAACACTGAAGCTTTCTTT	CASSYSDLNTEAFF
NA	TRBV5-4	TRBD2	TRBJ2-1	TGTGCCAGCAGCTCGGCCACTAGCGGGAGGGTGAATGAACAGTTCTTC	CASSSATSGRVNEQFF
few	TRBV5-4	TRBD2	TRBJ2-1	TGTGCCAGCAGCTTGTCGGGCGGGACTAGCGGGGGAAATGAGCAGTTCTTC	CASSLSGGTSGGNEQFF
NA	TRBV5-1	NA	TRBJ2-6	TGCGCCAGCGGCCGTGGCGGTTCACAAAGTCGGGCCAACGTCCTGACTTTC	CASGRGGSQSRANVLTF
NA	TRBV10-3	NA	TRBJ1-1	TGTGCCATCAGTGAGGCGCGGGGCCCAATTGACACTGAAGCTTTCTTT	CAISEARGPIDTEAFF
medium-sized	TRBV5-1	TRBD2	TRBJ2-7	TGCGCCAGCAGCGCCGGGACTACCACCTACGAGCAGTACTTC	CASSAGTTTYEQYF